The 2 T cell receptor beta chains listed next were all sequenced from one sample in a study of chemoradiotherapy in HPV16-positive cancers. Produced via immunoSEQ multiplex PCR; TCRdb's table is partial and in-frame only. The sample includes about 15,000 clones, just over 90% of them seen just once. Source: blood, taken from a patient who underwent chemoradiotherapy. The receptors here all came from a human donor with HPV-associated anogenital cancer.

This rearrangement joins TRBV11-2 to TRBJ2-7, with D perhaps TRBD1 (7 bases). This CDR3 is built from 16 residues. V was cut by 4 bases and J by 0 bases, with 16 bases left in between. Germline V gene data show CDR1 as SGHAT and CDR2 as FQNNGV. For the CDR3, the DNA is TGTGCCAGCAGCTGGGGCGGAGGGGGCCTCTCCTACGAGCAGTACTTC. It is translated as CASSWGGGGLSYEQYF.

This clone was found once. A junction end diverges from the germline sequence, so it may reflect a read error. The chain is built from TRBV7-7 and TRBJ2-5; no reliable D call. There are 15 residues in the CDR3. Per the germline V gene, CDR1 is SSHAT and CDR2 is FNYEAQ (reference sequence). This CDR3 reads CASSRHPDNQETQYF. The CDR3 coding sequence is TGTGCTAGCAGCCGACATCCAGATAACCAAGAGACCCAGTACTTC.